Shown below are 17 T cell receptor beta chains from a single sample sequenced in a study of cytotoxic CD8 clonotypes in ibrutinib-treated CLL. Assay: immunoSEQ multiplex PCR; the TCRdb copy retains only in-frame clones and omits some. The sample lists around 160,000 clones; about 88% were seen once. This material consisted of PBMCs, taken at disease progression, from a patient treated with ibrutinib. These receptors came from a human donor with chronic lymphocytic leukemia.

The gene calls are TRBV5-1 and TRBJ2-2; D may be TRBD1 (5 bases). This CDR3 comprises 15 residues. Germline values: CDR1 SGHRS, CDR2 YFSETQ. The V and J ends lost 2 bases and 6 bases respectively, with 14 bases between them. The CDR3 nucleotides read TGCGCCAGCAGCTTCATTTTAGGGGTTGCCGGGGAGCTGTTTTTT. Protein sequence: CASSFILGVAGELFF.

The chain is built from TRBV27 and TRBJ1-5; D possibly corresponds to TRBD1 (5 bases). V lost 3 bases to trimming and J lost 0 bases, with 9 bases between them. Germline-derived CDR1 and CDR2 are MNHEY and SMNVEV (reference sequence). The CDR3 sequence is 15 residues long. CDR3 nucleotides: TGTGCCAGCAGTTTTTGGGGGGATAGCAATCAGCCCCAGCATTTT. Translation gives CASSFWGDSNQPQHF.

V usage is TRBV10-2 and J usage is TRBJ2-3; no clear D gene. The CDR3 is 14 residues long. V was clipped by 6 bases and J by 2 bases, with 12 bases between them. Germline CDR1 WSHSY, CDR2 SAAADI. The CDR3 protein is CASRSTTNTDTQYF. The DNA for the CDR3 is TGCGCCAGCAGGTCTACCACCAACACAGATACGCAGTATTTT.

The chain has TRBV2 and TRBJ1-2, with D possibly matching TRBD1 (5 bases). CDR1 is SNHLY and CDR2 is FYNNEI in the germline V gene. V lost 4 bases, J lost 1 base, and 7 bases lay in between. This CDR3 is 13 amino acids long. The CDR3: CASSGDSNYGYTF. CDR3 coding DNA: TGTGCCAGCAGTGGAGACAGTAACTATGGCTACACCTTC. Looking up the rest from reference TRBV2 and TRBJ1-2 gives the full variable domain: EPEVTQTPSHQVTQMGQEVILRCVPISNHLYFYWYRQILGQKVEFLVSFYNNEISEKSEIFDDQFSVERPDGSNFTLKIRSTKLEDSAMYFCASSGDSNYGYTFGSGTRLTVV.

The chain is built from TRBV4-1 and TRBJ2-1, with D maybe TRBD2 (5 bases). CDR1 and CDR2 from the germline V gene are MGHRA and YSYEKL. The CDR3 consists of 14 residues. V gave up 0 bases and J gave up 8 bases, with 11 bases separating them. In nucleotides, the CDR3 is TGCGCCAGCAGCCAAGATGGAGGCGAGGATGAGCAGTTCTTC. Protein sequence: CASSQDGGEDEQFF.

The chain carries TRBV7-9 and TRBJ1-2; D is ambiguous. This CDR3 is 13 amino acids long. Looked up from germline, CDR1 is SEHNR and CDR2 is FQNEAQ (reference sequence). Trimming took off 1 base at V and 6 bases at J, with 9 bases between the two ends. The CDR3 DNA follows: TGTGCCAGCAGCTTAGGCCGGGTGGATGGCTACACCTTC. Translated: CASSLGRVDGYTF.

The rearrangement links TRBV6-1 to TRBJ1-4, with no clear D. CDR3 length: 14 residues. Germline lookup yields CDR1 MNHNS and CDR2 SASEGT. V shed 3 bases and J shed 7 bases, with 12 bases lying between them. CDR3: CASSDFSTGEKLFF. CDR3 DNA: TGTGCCAGCAGTGATTTTTCGACGGGTGAAAAACTGTTTTTT.

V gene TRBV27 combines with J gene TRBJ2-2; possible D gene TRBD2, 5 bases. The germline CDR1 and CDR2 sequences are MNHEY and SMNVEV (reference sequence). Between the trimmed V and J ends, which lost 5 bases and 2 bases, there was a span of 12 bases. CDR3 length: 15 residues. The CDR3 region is CASSVDLANTGELFF. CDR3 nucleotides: TGTGCCAGCAGTGTAGATCTAGCAAACACCGGGGAGCTGTTTTTT.

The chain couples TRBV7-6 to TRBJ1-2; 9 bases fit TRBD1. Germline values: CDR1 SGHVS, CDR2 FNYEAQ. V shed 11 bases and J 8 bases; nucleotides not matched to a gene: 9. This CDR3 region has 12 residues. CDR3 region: CALGTGTGGYTF. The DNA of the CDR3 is TGTGCCCTGGGGACAGGGACGGGAGGCTACACCTTC.

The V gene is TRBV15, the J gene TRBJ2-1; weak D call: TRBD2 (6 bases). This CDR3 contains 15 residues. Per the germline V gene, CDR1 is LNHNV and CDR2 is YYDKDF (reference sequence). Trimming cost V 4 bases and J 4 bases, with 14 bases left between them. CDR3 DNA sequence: TGTGCCACCAGCACCCGGGACGGGAGATACAATGAGCAGTTCTTC. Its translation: CATSTRDGRYNEQFF.

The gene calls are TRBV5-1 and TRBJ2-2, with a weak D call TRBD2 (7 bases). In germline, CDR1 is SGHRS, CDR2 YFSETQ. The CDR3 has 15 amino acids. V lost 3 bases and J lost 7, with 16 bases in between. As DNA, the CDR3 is TGCGCCAGCAGCTCCCTACAGGGAGGGGACGGGGAGCTGTTTTTT. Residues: CASSSLQGGDGELFF.

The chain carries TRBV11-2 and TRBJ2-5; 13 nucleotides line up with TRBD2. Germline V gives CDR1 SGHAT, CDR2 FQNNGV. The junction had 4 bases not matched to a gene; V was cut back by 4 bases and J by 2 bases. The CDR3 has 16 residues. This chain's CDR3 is CASSSGTSGEQETQYF. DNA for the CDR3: TGTGCCAGCAGCTCCGGGACTAGCGGGGAACAAGAGACCCAGTACTTC.

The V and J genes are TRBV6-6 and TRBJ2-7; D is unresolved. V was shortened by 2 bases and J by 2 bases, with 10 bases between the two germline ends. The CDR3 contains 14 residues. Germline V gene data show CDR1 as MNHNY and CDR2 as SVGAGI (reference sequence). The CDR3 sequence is CASSYRLPPYEQYF. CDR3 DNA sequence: TGTGCCAGCAGTTACAGGCTACCCCCCTACGAGCAGTACTTC.

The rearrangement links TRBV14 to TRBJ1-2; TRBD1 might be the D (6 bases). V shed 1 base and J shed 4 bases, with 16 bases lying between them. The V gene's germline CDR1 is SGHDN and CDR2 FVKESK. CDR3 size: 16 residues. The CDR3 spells CASSQGRAGEIYGYTF. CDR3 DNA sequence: TGTGCCAGCAGCCAAGGACGGGCAGGGGAGATCTATGGCTACACCTTC.

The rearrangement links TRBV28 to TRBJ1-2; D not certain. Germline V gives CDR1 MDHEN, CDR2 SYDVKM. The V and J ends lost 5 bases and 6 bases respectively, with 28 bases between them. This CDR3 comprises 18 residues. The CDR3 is CASSAGRFYVINRDGYTF. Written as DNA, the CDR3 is TGTGCCAGCAGTGCCGGACGGTTCTATGTAATAAATAGGGATGGCTACACCTTC.

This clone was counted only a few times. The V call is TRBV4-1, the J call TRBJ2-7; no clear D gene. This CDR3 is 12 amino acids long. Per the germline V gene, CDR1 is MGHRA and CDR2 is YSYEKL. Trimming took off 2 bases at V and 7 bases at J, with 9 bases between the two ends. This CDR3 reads CASSQRLGEQYF. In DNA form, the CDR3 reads TGCGCCAGCAGCCAAAGGCTCGGGGAGCAGTACTTC.

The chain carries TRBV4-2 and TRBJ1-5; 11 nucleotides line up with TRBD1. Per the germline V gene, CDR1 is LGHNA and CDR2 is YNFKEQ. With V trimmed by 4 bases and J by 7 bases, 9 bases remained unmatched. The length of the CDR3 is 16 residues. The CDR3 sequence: CASSLTGTGGRQPQHF. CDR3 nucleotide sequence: TGTGCCAGCAGCCTCACCGGGACAGGGGGTCGGCAGCCCCAGCATTTT.